Sequencing of this TCR beta chain was carried out in a study of human T cells and chemical hapten exposure. Time point reported: patch test 2, 6 weeks after DPC sensitization. Treatment described: therapeutic diphenylcyclopropenone sensitization with weekly scalp DPC. Alopecia patients between 18 and 70 years old and suitable for DPC were used as donors. V was pared by 7 bases and J by 0 bases, with 17 bases between. The CDR3 is made up of 16 amino acids. Germline V gives CDR1 SGHTA, CDR2 FQGNSA. This clonotype was found many times. Library preparation tagged each individual cDNA molecule with a unique molecular identifier. TCRdb reprocessed the RACE reads via MiXCR and lists one record per CDR3 protein. The table records tens of thousands of distinct CDR3 sequences, around 3% of them present only once.

Source: whole blood, taken in connection with sensitization to the hapten diphenylcyclopropenone (DPC). This chain links TRBV7-2 with TRBJ2-3; D is undetermined. The receptor was derived from a man aged 35-49 years with alopecia areata. Some clones in this sample may be carry-over from other donors' samples. The CDR3 DNA reads TGTGCCAGCATTTCTACGTCCCGATATAGCACAGATACGCAGTATTTT. This gives the protein CASISTSRYSTDTQYF.